One and the same sample provided the 23 T cell receptor beta chains below, sequenced in a study of patients and donors after allogeneic stem cell transplantation (dated by TCRdb to 2018 to 2021). Receptor amplification or capture employed RT-PCR. TCRdb records NextSeq 550 as the sequencer. In-frame beta chains were kept once TCRdb had trimmed the public reads at Q25 with fastp and called clones with MiXCR. Under each unique CDR3 protein, matching rows form one entry showing the most common genes and DNA. Across this sample there are hundreds of thousands of distinct CDR3 sequences, with 16% seen only once. Less than 8% of the sample lies in the top ten. Sequenced sample: blood, either unsorted or a sorted T cell fraction (not recorded which). These receptors originate from a human donor who was either an allogeneic HSCT recipient or a stem cell or donor lymphocyte infusion donor (not recorded which). It is not recorded whose cells these are; they may come from a transplant donor.

This clonotype was observed many times. The gene calls are TRBV29-1 and TRBJ1-2; the D gene is possibly TRBD1 (6 bases). The germline gives CDR1 SQVTM, CDR2 ANQGSEA. Trimming took off 3 bases at V and 7 bases at J, with 15 bases between the two ends. This CDR3 region has 13 residues. Written as DNA, the CDR3 is TGCAGCGTTGAGGACAGCGGGAGGTTTGGCTACACCTTC. Its protein product is CSVEDSGRFGYTF.

The chain links TRBV5-8 to TRBJ2-2; D not certain. This CDR3 has 16 residues. Germline CDR1 is SGHTS and CDR2 is YDEGEE. Trimming stripped 4 bases from V and 4 bases from J, with 17 bases between. DNA of the CDR3: TGTGCCAGCAGCCTGAGTTCGTGGGTGGTCACCGGGGAGCTGTTTTTT. Translation gives CASSLSSWVVTGELFF.

The chain carries TRBV6-5 and TRBJ2-2; 8 nucleotides align to TRBD1. Germline CDR1 reads MNHEY; CDR2 reads SVGAGI. The CDR3 length is 14 residues. The V and J ends lost 6 bases and 6 bases, in that order; junction bases with no gene match: 6. DNA of the CDR3: TGTGCCAGCAGATACAGGGGGTTGGCCGGGGAGCTGTTTTTT. Its protein product is CASRYRGLAGELFF.

This clonotype was seen a handful of times. This rearrangement joins TRBV6-1 to TRBJ2-1; D gene ambiguous. V was clipped by 2 bases and J by 6 bases, with 11 bases between them. Germline V gene data show CDR1 as MNHNS and CDR2 as SASEGT. This CDR3 is built from 14 residues. CDR3 DNA sequence: TGTGCCAGCAGTGAACGCAGGTCTCCCAATGAGCAGTTCTTC. The encoded protein is CASSERRSPNEQFF.

This clonotype appeared a few times. The rearrangement uses TRBV12-3 or TRBV12-4 and TRBJ2-3; D is perhaps TRBD1 (5 bases). This CDR3 spans 14 amino acids. Trimming left V 1 base short and J 5 bases short, with 10 bases between. For the CDR3, the DNA is TGTGCCAGCAGTTTAGTGGGGCGCCTAGATACGCAGTATTTT. Translated, it gives CASSLVGRLDTQYF.

The V and J genes are TRBV6-1 and TRBJ1-5, with D unresolved. Between the trimmed V and J ends, which lost 10 bases and 4 bases, there was a span of 14 bases. Germline CDR1 is MNHNS and CDR2 is SASEGT. The CDR3 is 13 residues long. The CDR3 sequence is CAIRNGRNQPQHF. The DNA of the CDR3 is TGTGCCATAAGGAACGGGAGGAATCAGCCCCAGCATTTT.

Only a few counts were recorded for this clonotype. The J gene is TRBJ1-2, the V gene TRBV20-1; possibly TRBD1 for D (6 bases). The germline gives CDR1 DFQATT, CDR2 SNEGSKA (reference sequence). This CDR3 region has 14 residues. V lost 6 bases, J lost 7 bases, and 21 bases lay in between. For the CDR3, the DNA is TGCAGTGCGCGGACACAAGGGGGGTTACGTGGCTACACCTTC. Amino acid sequence: CSARTQGGLRGYTF.

The chain is built from TRBV7-9 and TRBJ2-1; 10 bases are a match to TRBD2. Germline assignment: CDR1 SEHNR and CDR2 FQNEAQ (reference sequence). The CDR3 sequence is 16 residues long. The junction had 7 bases not matched to a gene; V was cut back by 2 bases and J by 6 bases. CDR3 amino acids: CASSLFGTSVANEQFF. The CDR3 DNA reads as TGTGCCAGCAGCTTATTTGGGACTAGCGTTGCCAATGAGCAGTTCTTC.

This clonotype has just a few counts. The V and J genes are TRBV2 and TRBJ2-1, with D possibly being TRBD1 (6 bases). V lost 6 bases, J lost 2 bases, and 14 bases lay in between. This CDR3 spans 15 amino acids. CDR1 and CDR2 from the germline V gene are SNHLY and FYNNEI. In nucleotides, the CDR3 is TGTGCCAGCAGCAAAATGGGGACAACCTACAATGAGCAGTTCTTC. Protein product: CASSKMGTTYNEQFF. Variable domain in full (rest from reference TRBV2 and TRBJ2-1): EPEVTQTPSHQVTQMGQEVILRCVPISNHLYFYWYRQILGQKVEFLVSFYNNEISEKSEIFDDQFSVERPDGSNFTLKIRSTKLEDSAMYFCASSKMGTTYNEQFFGPGTRLTVL.

V gene TRBV5-5 combines with J gene TRBJ2-1; D perhaps matches TRBD2 (6 bases). The length of the CDR3 is 14 residues. CDR1 and CDR2 (germline): SGHKS, YYEKEE (reference sequence). V was clipped by 0 bases and J by 4 bases, with 8 bases between them. The CDR3: CASSLGGRYNEQFF. The CDR3 coding sequence is TGTGCCAGCAGCTTGGGAGGGAGGTACAATGAGCAGTTCTTC. The entire variable domain, with the rest obtained from reference TRBV5-5 and TRBJ2-1, is as follows: DAGVTQSPTHLIKTRGQQVTLRCSPISGHKSVSWYQQVLGQGPQFIFQYYEKEERGRGNFPDRFSARQFPNYSSELNVNALLLGDSALYLCASSLGGRYNEQFFGPGTRLTVL.

This clonotype was detected only a few times. The J gene is TRBJ2-1, the V gene TRBV5-1; D remains ambiguous. Germline assignment: CDR1 SGHRS and CDR2 YFSETQ. The V gene lost 2 bases and the J gene lost 3 bases, with 6 bases spanning the gap. The CDR3 is 13 amino acids. The CDR3 loop reads CASSLSDYNEQFF. The CDR3 coding sequence is TGCGCCAGCAGCTTATCGGACTACAATGAGCAGTTCTTC.

This clonotype has a handful of counts. The gene calls are TRBV21-1 and TRBJ1-4; TRBD1 was called by the table and not checked on the DNA. TRBV21-1 is marked as a pseudogene. The CDR3 runs to 16 residues. The CDR3: CASSKKKQGVGEKLFF. The CDR3 region has the DNA TGTGCCAGCAGCAAGAAGAAACAGGGGGTTGGTGAAAAACTGTTTTTT.

This chain uses TRBV7-8 with TRBJ2-1; TRBD1 aligns across 8 bases. CDR3 length: 15 amino acids. V lost 7 bases and J lost 1; bases outside the gene matches: 6. CDR1 is SGHVS and CDR2 is FQNEAQ in the germline V gene. CDR3: CASTLTGASYNEQFF. In nucleotides, the CDR3 is TGTGCCAGCACGCTGACAGGGGCGTCCTACAATGAGCAGTTCTTC.

This clonotype showed up just a few times. The genes are TRBV12-3 or TRBV12-4 and TRBJ2-1; perhaps TRBD2 as D (7 bases). Trimming removed 3 bases from V and 6 bases from J, with 12 bases in between. CDR3 length: 14 amino acids. CDR3 sequence: CASSLGGGPNEQFF. The DNA for the CDR3 is TGTGCCAGCAGTTTGGGGGGGGGCCCCAATGAGCAGTTCTTC.

The chain combines TRBV5-4 with TRBJ2-1; 7 nucleotides align to TRBD2. Trimming removed 1 base from V and 7 bases from J; junction bases left unmatched: 8. Looked up from germline, CDR1 is SGHNT and CDR2 is YYREEE (reference sequence). This CDR3 contains 15 residues. The DNA of the CDR3 is TGTGCCAGCAGCTTGCCTCGCGGGAGTGGAAATGAGCAGTTCTTC. Amino acids: CASSLPRGSGNEQFF. Full variable domain (remainder filled in from reference TRBV5-4 and TRBJ2-1): ETGVTQSPTHLIKTRGQQVTLRCSSQSGHNTVSWYQQALGQGPQFIFQYYREEENGRGNFPPRFSGLQFPNYSSELNVNALELDDSALYLCASSLPRGSGNEQFFGPGTRLTVL.

This clonotype was counted many times. In DNA, the CDR3 is TGTGCCAGCAGCTTAGCGCGGGCAGTATATGGCTACACCTTC. Protein product: CASSLARAVYGYTF. The chain combines TRBV7-2 with TRBJ1-2; D uncertain. Germline assignment: CDR1 SGHTA and CDR2 FQGNSA. The CDR3 length is 14 residues. With 0 bases removed from V and 5 bases from J, the gap between germline ends came to 10 bases.

This clonotype was counted between two and nine times. The chain links TRBV10-3 to TRBJ1-1, with 7 bases identical to TRBD1. Germline CDR1 and CDR2: ENHRY and SYGVKD. The CDR3 consists of 16 residues. V shed 0 bases, J shed 4 bases, and the junction held 8 bases outside the gene matches. This CDR3 is CAISESGSGGGTEAFF. The CDR3 DNA reads as TGTGCCATCAGTGAGTCGGGTTCAGGGGGGGGCACTGAAGCTTTCTTT.

This clonotype showed up just a few times. This sequence joins TRBV5-6 and TRBJ1-5; D not certain. Per germline, CDR1 SGHDT and CDR2 YYEEEE. The CDR3 consists of 13 residues. V was clipped by 5 bases and J by 2 bases, with 8 bases between them. As DNA, the CDR3 is TGTGCCAGCAGTAATCAGGGCAATCAGCCCCAGCATTTT. It yields the protein CASSNQGNQPQHF.

This clonotype was recorded at least ten times. The chain combines TRBV11-2 with TRBJ2-7, with 9 bases lining up with TRBD1. The CDR3 totals 14 residues. Germline loops: CDR1 SGHAT, CDR2 FQNNGV. The V gene end was trimmed by 6 bases and the J gene end by 0 bases; junction bases not matched to a gene: 3. CDR3 DNA: TGTGCCAGCAGTCGGACAGGGGCCTCCTACGAGCAGTACTTC. It translates to CASSRTGASYEQYF.

Only a few counts were recorded for this clonotype. The CDR3 here is CSARDYPGRDGYTF. The CDR3 DNA reads TGCAGTGCTAGAGATTACCCGGGACGGGATGGCTACACCTTC. The V call is TRBV20-1, the J call TRBJ1-2; D is perhaps TRBD1 (5 bases). V lost 0 bases, J lost 6 bases, and 14 bases lay in between. This CDR3 is built from 14 residues. Germline assignment: CDR1 DFQATT and CDR2 SNEGSKA (reference sequence).

V is TRBV9 and J is TRBJ2-1, with a weak D call TRBD2 (5 bases). Trimming stripped 4 bases from V and 5 bases from J, with 19 bases between. CDR1 and CDR2 (germline): SGDLS, YYNGEE. The CDR3 spans 16 residues. The CDR3 protein is CASSTPTGLADNEQFF. Written as DNA, the CDR3 is TGTGCCAGCAGCACCCCGACCGGGCTAGCAGACAATGAGCAGTTCTTC.

The V gene is TRBV28, the J gene TRBJ2-3; tentatively, D is TRBD1 (6 bases). The V and J ends lost 4 bases and 10 bases respectively, with 12 bases between them. Germline V gene data show CDR1 as MDHEN and CDR2 as SYDVKM. This CDR3 is 12 amino acids long. Here the CDR3 DNA reads TGTGCCAGCAGTTCAGGGGCCAAGGCGCAGTATTTT. Its protein is CASSSGAKAQYF.

The chain employs TRBV6-5 and TRBJ1-4; the D gene is possibly TRBD1 (6 bases). This CDR3 is built from 17 residues. V lost 0 bases to trimming and J lost 2 bases, with 13 bases between them. Germline assignment: CDR1 MNHEY and CDR2 SVGAGI. This chain's CDR3 is CASSYSRQDPTNEKLFF. Here the CDR3 DNA reads TGTGCCAGCAGTTACTCGAGACAGGACCCGACTAATGAAAAACTGTTTTTT.